The 6 T cell receptor beta chains given below trace back to one sample, sequenced in a study of OX40 agonist ivuxolimab in advanced cancers. TCRdb keeps only in-frame clones here, not all; method: immunoSEQ multiplex PCR. The table includes 65,000 to 90,000 clones, about 90% detected once. The specimen comprised CD4+ or CD8+ T cells sorted from blood, sampled in a trial of the OX40 agonist ivuxolimab. The receptor set was obtained from an adult with an advanced solid tumor such as melanoma, head and neck, liver or kidney cancer.

The chain carries TRBV28 and TRBJ2-3; tentative D call: TRBD1 (5 bases). Trimming took off 4 bases at V and 8 bases at J, with 10 bases between the two ends. Germline-derived CDR1 and CDR2 are MDHEN and SYDVKM. The CDR3 is 12 residues long. CDR3 region: CASSWERGTQYF. The CDR3 bases are TGTGCCAGCAGTTGGGAAAGGGGTACGCAGTATTTT.

This chain links TRBV28 with TRBJ2-1; D may correspond to TRBD1 or TRBD2 (6 bases each). Trimming stripped 7 bases from V and 9 bases from J, with 22 bases between. This CDR3 comprises 15 residues. Germline-derived CDR1 and CDR2 are MDHEN and SYDVKM. CDR3 nucleotides: TGTGCCAGCATCAATACAGGGAGGTTGGGCGGTGAGCAGTTCTTC. As protein: CASINTGRLGGEQFF.

The rearrangement links TRBV6-5 to TRBJ1-5; D is unresolved. CDR3 length: 14 amino acids. CDR1 is MNHEY and CDR2 is SVGAGI in the germline V gene. With 6 bases removed from V and 6 bases from J, the gap between germline ends came to 15 bases. CDR3 sequence: CASSLHRSGQPQHF. In DNA form, the CDR3 reads TGTGCCAGCAGCCTACATAGGTCCGGTCAGCCCCAGCATTTT.

V is TRBV2 and J is TRBJ2-1; D possibly corresponds to TRBD1 (6 bases). The CDR3 is made up of 14 amino acids. V lost 5 bases, J lost 5 bases, and 13 bases lay in between. Looked up from germline, CDR1 is SNHLY and CDR2 is FYNNEI. The CDR3 is CASSIYRADNEQFF. CDR3 bases: TGTGCCAGCAGTATATACAGGGCGGACAATGAGCAGTTCTTC.

This chain links TRBV27 with TRBJ2-5; D uncertain. The germline V gene encodes CDR1 MNHEY and CDR2 SMNVEV (reference sequence). The V and J ends lost 6 bases and 5 bases respectively, with 10 bases between them. The CDR3 is 12 amino acids. In nucleotides, the CDR3 is TGTGCCAGCAGCTCCGGCAGGGAGACCCAGTACTTC. It specifies CASSSGRETQYF.

The J gene is TRBJ2-7, the V gene TRBV6-6; no reliable D call. Germline assignment: CDR1 MNHNY and CDR2 SVGAGI (reference sequence). V was cut by 0 bases and J by 2 bases, with 5 bases left in between. CDR3 length equals 13 residues. Written as DNA, the CDR3 is TGTGCCAGCAGTTACTCGCACCCCTACGAGCAGTACTTC. It encodes CASSYSHPYEQYF.